Below are 2 T cell receptor beta chains sequenced from a single sample in a study of shared clonotypes between healthy human individuals. The protocol was immunoSEQ multiplex PCR, while the TCRdb copy is restricted to in-frame clones and leaves out a portion. The sample has about 490,000 clones; 76% are singletons. Sequencing used PBMCs. The source is a woman aged 40-49 years in good health. Some clones in this sample may be carry-over from other donors' samples.

Worth noting for this clone: The same CDR3 is also encoded by other DNA sequences in this sample. The rearrangement joins TRBV5-1 to TRBJ1-1; tentatively, D is TRBD1 (5 bases). Germline CDR1 is SGHRS and CDR2 is YFSETQ. The length of the CDR3 is 14 residues. Trimming removed 4 bases at V and 3 bases at J, with 13 bases between. CDR3 residues: CASSTGQPDTEAFF. The CDR3 DNA reads TGCGCCAGCAGCACGGGGCAGCCAGACACTGAAGCTTTCTTT.

This clone was picked up a small number of times. Mismatch with germline at one junction end may stem from a read error. V gene TRBV7-9 combines with J gene TRBJ2-2, with TRBD1 as a possible D gene (5 bases). The CDR3 contains 14 residues. Germline CDR1 reads SEHNR; CDR2 reads FQNEAQ (reference sequence). The CDR3 spells CASSSTENTGELFF. The CDR3 DNA follows: TGTGCTAGCAGCTCGACAGAGAACACCGGGGAGCTGTTTTTT.